The 13 T cell receptor beta chains presented below share a single source sample, sequenced in a study of spatial heterogeneity in lung cancer. Study-wide results and limits: Counts of expanded alpha and beta TCRs within tumors tracked the tumor nonsynonymous mutation count.

TCRdb passed the 5' RACE reads through MiXCR, listing each CDR3 protein once. The sample includes about 100,000 distinct CDR3 sequences, about 4.4% of them seen just once. No cognate antigen is known for these TCRs. The time point was: sample taken at primary tumor resection. This sample comprised lung tumor tissue, obtained at surgery. Receptors originate from a male donor with early-stage non-small cell lung cancer.

The sample holds many counts of this clonotype. This chain uses TRBV29-1 with TRBJ2-7; perhaps D is TRBD1 or TRBD2 (6 bases each). The CDR3 loop spans 12 amino acids. V was shortened by 7 bases and J by 7 bases, with 17 bases between the two germline ends. CDR1 SQVTM and CDR2 ANQGSEA come from the germline V gene. CDR3 protein: CSARGGGMEQYF. In nucleotides, the CDR3 is TGCAGCGCCAGGGGCGGCGGGATGGAGCAGTACTTC.

The rearrangement uses TRBV12-3 or TRBV12-4 and TRBJ2-1; 7 nucleotides agree with TRBD2. The CDR3 extends over 13 amino acids. Unmatched junction bases numbered 7, after V lost 6 bases and J lost 8 bases. CDR3 coding DNA: TGTGCCAGCAGCCCAGGACTAGTCCATGAGCAGTTCTTC. This sequence encodes CASSPGLVHEQFF.

This clonotype showed up many times. This chain joins TRBV3-1 and TRBJ2-7; 11 nucleotides match TRBD2. Unmatched junction bases numbered 7, after V lost 4 bases and J lost 2 bases. The CDR3 has 16 residues. Germline CDR1 reads LGHDT; CDR2 reads YNNKEL (reference sequence). CDR3 region: CASSPRGLAVPYEQYF. In DNA, the CDR3 is TGTGCCAGCAGCCCCAGGGGACTAGCGGTACCCTACGAGCAGTACTTC.

This clonotype has just a few counts. The chain links TRBV19 to TRBJ1-5; TRBD1 agrees at 7 bases. This CDR3 region has 17 residues. With V trimmed by 6 bases and J by 0 bases, 11 bases remained unmatched. CDR1 is LNHDA, CDR2 SQIVND, per germline (reference sequence). CDR3 region: CASRSRDRPYSNQPQHF. The DNA for the CDR3 is TGTGCCAGTAGATCCCGGGACAGACCATATAGCAATCAGCCCCAGCATTTT.

This clonotype has at least ten counts. CDR3 loop: CASSQASAGELFF. The CDR3 nucleotides read TGTGCCAGCAGCCAGGCATCAGCCGGGGAGCTGTTTTTT. This sequence joins TRBV3-1 and TRBJ2-2; no definite D call. The CDR3 loop spans 13 amino acids. Germline-derived CDR1 and CDR2 are LGHDT and YNNKEL (reference sequence). Trimming left V 3 bases short and J 6 bases short, with 8 bases between. Using reference TRBV3-1 and TRBJ2-2 for the parts outside the CDR3, the full variable domain is DTAVSQTPKYLVTQMGNDKSIKCEQNLGHDTMYWYKQDSKKFLKIMFSYNNKELIINETVPNRFSPKSPDKAHLNLHINSLELGDSAVYFCASSQASAGELFFGEGSRLTVL.

This clonotype was seen repeatedly, ten times or more. The chain recombines TRBV20-1 with TRBJ2-3; D might be TRBD2 (5 bases). V was cut by 6 bases and J by 0 bases, with 13 bases left in between. This CDR3 spans 14 amino acids. Germline V lookup: CDR1 DFQATT, CDR2 SNEGSKA (reference sequence). CDR3 coding DNA: TGCAGTGCCCCAAGCGGAGTCAGCACAGATACGCAGTATTTT. This translates into CSAPSGVSTDTQYF.

The chain combines TRBV6-2 or TRBV6-3 with TRBJ2-3, with D perhaps matching TRBD1 or TRBD2 (5 bases each). The CDR3 runs 15 residues. Trimming took off 7 bases at V and 4 bases at J, with 18 bases between the two ends. In germline, CDR1 is MNHEY, CDR2 SVGEGT. The CDR3 is CASKGLPGRADTQYF. The CDR3 DNA reads as TGTGCCAGCAAAGGGCTACCGGGACGGGCAGATACGCAGTATTTT.

This clonotype has a count of ten or more. Written as DNA, the CDR3 is TGTGCCAGCAGTTTCGGGCAGCTCACAGATACGCAGTATTTT. Its protein is CASSFGQLTDTQYF. This sequence joins TRBV27 and TRBJ2-3; D remains unclear. The CDR3 is 14 amino acids. The V end was cut by 3 bases, the J end by 2 bases, with 9 bases between. CDR1 and CDR2 (germline): MNHEY, SMNVEV (reference sequence).

This clonotype has a count of ten or more. V is TRBV5-5 and J is TRBJ1-2, with D possibly being TRBD1 (5 bases). V lost 4 bases and J lost 2, with 18 bases in between. This CDR3 spans 16 amino acids. The germline V gene has CDR1 SGHKS and CDR2 YYEKEE (reference sequence). The CDR3 region is CASSPAQGGINYGYTF. CDR3 DNA sequence: TGTGCCAGCAGCCCTGCCCAGGGAGGGATCAACTATGGCTACACCTTC. Full variable domain (outside the CDR3, taken from reference TRBV5-5 and TRBJ1-2): DAGVTQSPTHLIKTRGQQVTLRCSPISGHKSVSWYQQVLGQGPQFIFQYYEKEERGRGNFPDRFSARQFPNYSSELNVNALLLGDSALYLCASSPAQGGINYGYTFGSGTRLTVV.

In this sample, this clonotype turned up many times. The CDR3 DNA follows: TGTGCCAGCAGTTCCGGGACAGGGAGCCAGACCCAGTACTTC. This translates into CASSSGTGSQTQYF. This chain links TRBV6-5 with TRBJ2-5; TRBD1 matches at 9 bases. After removal of 4 bases from V and 6 bases from J, the junction contained 6 bases not matched to a gene. Germline CDR1 reads MNHEY; CDR2 reads SVGAGI. The CDR3 runs to 14 residues.

This clonotype was detected ten times or more. The rearrangement joins TRBV6-5 to TRBJ1-2; no definite D call. V was shortened by 1 base and J by 4 bases, with 10 bases between the two germline ends. The CDR3 is 14 amino acids. Germline lookup yields CDR1 MNHEY and CDR2 SVGAGI. CDR3 DNA sequence: TGTGCCAGCAGTTACTATAGGCGTCCCTATGGCTACACCTTC. Encoded protein: CASSYYRRPYGYTF.

This clonotype appeared many times. J is TRBJ1-2 and V is TRBV5-5; a possible D gene is TRBD1 (5 bases). Trimming shortened V by 4 bases and J by 3 bases, and 13 bases separated the two germline ends. The CDR3 sequence is 14 residues long. Germline V gene sequence: CDR1 SGHKS, CDR2 YYEKEE (reference sequence). CDR3 nucleotide sequence: TGTGCCAGCAGCGCTGGGGACTCCCACTATGGCTACACCTTC. Translated: CASSAGDSHYGYTF.

A note on this clonotype: With a much larger clone just one base away, this may be a read error. The V call is TRBV5-1, the J call TRBJ2-3; D perhaps matches TRBD1 (6 bases). Trimming shortened V by 4 bases and J by 3 bases, and 15 bases separated the two germline ends. The CDR3 totals 15 residues. Germline CDR1 is SGHRS and CDR2 is YFSETQ. The CDR3 spells CASSSRQVITDTQYF. In DNA form, the CDR3 reads TGCGCCAGCAGCAGCCGACAGGTCATAACAGATACGCAGTATTTT.